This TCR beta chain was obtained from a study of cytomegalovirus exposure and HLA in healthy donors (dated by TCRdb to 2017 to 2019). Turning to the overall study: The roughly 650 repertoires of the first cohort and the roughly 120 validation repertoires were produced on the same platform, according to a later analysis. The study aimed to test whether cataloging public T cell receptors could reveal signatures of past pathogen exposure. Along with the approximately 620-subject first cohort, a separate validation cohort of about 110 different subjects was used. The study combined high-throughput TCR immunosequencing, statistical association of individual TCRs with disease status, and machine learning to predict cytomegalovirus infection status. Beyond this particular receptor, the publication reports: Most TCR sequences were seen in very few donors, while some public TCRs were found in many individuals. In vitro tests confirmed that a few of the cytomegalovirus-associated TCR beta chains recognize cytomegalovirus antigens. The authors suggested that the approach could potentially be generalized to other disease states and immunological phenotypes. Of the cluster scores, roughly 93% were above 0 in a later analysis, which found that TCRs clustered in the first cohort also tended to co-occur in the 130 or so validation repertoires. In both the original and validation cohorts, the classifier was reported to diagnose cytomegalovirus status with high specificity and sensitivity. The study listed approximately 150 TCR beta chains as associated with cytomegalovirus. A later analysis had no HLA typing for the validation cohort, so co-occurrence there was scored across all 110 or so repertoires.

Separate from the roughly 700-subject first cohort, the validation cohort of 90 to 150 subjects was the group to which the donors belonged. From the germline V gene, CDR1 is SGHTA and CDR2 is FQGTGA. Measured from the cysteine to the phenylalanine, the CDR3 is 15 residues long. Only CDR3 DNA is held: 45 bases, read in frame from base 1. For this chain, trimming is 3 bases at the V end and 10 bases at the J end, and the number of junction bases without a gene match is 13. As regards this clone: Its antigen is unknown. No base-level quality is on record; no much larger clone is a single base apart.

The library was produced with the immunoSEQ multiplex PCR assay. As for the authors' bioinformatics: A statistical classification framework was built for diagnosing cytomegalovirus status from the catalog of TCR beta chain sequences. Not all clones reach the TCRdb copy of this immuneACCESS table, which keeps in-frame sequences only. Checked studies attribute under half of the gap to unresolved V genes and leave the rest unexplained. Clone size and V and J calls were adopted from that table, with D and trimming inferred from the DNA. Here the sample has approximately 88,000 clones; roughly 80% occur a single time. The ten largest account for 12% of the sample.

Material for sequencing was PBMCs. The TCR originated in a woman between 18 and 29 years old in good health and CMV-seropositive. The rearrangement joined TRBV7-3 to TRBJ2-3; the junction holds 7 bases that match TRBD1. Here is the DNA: TGTGCCAGCAGCTTTCAGGGGGTTAGGAACGAGGCGCAGTATTTT. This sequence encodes CASSFQGVRNEAQYF.